This TCR beta chain was obtained from a study of response to subunit inactivated influenza vaccine. Regarding this clonotype: Its target is unknown.

General observations from the study: With each seasonal influenza vaccination, the authors suggested, few new T cells are recruited.

MiXCR, applied by TCRdb to the RT-PCR reads, yields one record per CDR3 protein. The sample consists of 400,000 to 650,000 distinct CDR3 sequences, roughly 7.6% of them appearing once. This CDR3 has 14 amino acids. Germline CDR1 and CDR2: MNHEY and SMNVEV (reference sequence). Between the trimmed V and J ends, which lost 3 bases and 2 bases, there was a span of 8 bases. Specimen: PBMCs from blood, collected less than 25 months after vaccination. The clonotype originates from a man aged 50 to 69 who received an inactivated influenza vaccine. This chain links TRBV27 with TRBJ2-1; D unresolved. The CDR3 sequence is CASSFLSTYNEQFF. CDR3 sequence (DNA): TGTGCCAGCAGTTTTCTCTCAACCTACAATGAGCAGTTCTTC.